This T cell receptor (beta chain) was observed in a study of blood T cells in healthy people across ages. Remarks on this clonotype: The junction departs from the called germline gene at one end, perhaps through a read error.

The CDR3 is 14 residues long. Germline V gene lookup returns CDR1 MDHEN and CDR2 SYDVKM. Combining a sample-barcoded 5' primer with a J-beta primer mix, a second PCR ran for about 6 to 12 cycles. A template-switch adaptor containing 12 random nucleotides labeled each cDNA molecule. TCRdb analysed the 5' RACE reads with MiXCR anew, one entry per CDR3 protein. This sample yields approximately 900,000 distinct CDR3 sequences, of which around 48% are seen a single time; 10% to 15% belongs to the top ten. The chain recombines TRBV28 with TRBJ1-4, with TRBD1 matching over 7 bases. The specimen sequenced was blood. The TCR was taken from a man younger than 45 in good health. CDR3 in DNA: TGTGCCAGCAGTTACGGGACAGTTAATGAAAAACCGTTTTTT. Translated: CASSYGTVNEKPFF. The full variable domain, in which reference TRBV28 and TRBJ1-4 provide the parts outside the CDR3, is DVKVTQSSRYLVKRTGEKVFLECVQDMDHENMFWYRQDPGLGLRLIYFSYDVKMKEKGDIPEGYSVSREKKERFSLILESASTNQTSMYLCASSYGTVNEKPFFGSGTQLSVL.